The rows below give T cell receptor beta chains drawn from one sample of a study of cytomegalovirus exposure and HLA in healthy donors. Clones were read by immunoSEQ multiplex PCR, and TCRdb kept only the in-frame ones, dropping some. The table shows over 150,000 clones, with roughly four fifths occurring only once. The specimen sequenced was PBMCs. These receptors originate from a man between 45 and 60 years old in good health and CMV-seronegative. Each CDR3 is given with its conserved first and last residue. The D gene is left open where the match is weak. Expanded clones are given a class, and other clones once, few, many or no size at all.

CDR3aa: CASRRGGNEKLFF
CDR3nt: TGTGCCAGCAGACGGGGAGGGAATGAAAAACTGTTTTTT
d_gene: -
j_gene: TRBJ1-4
v_gene: TRBV6-1
abundance: -

CDR3aa: CAWSTGGLKEKLFF
CDR3nt: TGTGCCTGGAGTACGGGCGGACTTAAGGAAAAACTGTTTTTT
d_gene: -
j_gene: TRBJ1-4
v_gene: TRBV30
abundance: -

CDR3aa: CASSLAFSGSPGGDTQYF
CDR3nt: TGTGCCAGCAGCTTAGCATTTAGCGGGAGCCCGGGTGGGGATACGCAGTATTTT
d_gene: TRBD2
j_gene: TRBJ2-3
v_gene: TRBV7-2
abundance: -

CDR3aa: CASSFYASNYGYTF
CDR3nt: TGTGCCAGCAGCTTCTACGCGTCTAACTATGGCTACACCTTC
d_gene: -
j_gene: TRBJ1-2
v_gene: TRBV7-9
abundance: -

CDR3aa: CASSLRSGRDTDTQYF
CDR3nt: TGTGCCAGCAGCCTCCGGTCCGGGAGAGACACAGATACGCAGTATTTT
d_gene: -
j_gene: TRBJ2-3
v_gene: TRBV5-4
abundance: -

CDR3aa: CASTPKAQRGEQETQYF
CDR3nt: TGTGCCAGCACCCCTAAGGCCCAGCGGGGGGAACAAGAGACCCAGTACTTC
d_gene: -
j_gene: TRBJ2-5
v_gene: TRBV21-1
abundance: once

CDR3aa: CASSSRQGVRTEAFF
CDR3nt: TGTGCCAGCAGCTCCCGACAGGGCGTACGCACTGAAGCTTTCTTT
d_gene: TRBD1
j_gene: TRBJ1-1
v_gene: TRBV11-2
abundance: -

CDR3aa: CASSELTAYTF
CDR3nt: TGTGCCAGCAGTGAATTGACAGCCTACACCTTC
d_gene: -
j_gene: TRBJ1-2
v_gene: TRBV25-1
abundance: -

CDR3aa: CASRGQGNTGELFF
CDR3nt: TGTGCCAGCAGGGGGCAGGGGAACACCGGGGAGCTGTTTTTT
d_gene: -
j_gene: TRBJ2-2
v_gene: TRBV25-1
abundance: -

CDR3aa: CASSYSIHPGDTEAFF
CDR3nt: TGTGCCAGCAGTTACTCAATACACCCCGGGGACACTGAAGCTTTCTTT
d_gene: -
j_gene: TRBJ1-1
v_gene: TRBV6-5
abundance: -

CDR3aa: CSSSLTAYEQYF
CDR3nt: TGTTCCAGCAGCTTAACAGCCTACGAGCAGTACTTC
d_gene: -
j_gene: TRBJ2-7
v_gene: TRBV7-9
abundance: -

CDR3aa: CASSPFQGGNYEQYF
CDR3nt: TGTGCCAGCTCACCTTTTCAGGGTGGTAACTACGAGCAGTACTTC
d_gene: -
j_gene: TRBJ2-7
v_gene: TRBV18
abundance: -

CDR3aa: CASGGLAGALRTGDTQYF
CDR3nt: TGTGCCAGCGGAGGGCTAGCGGGGGCTTTGAGAACGGGGGATACGCAGTATTTT
d_gene: TRBD2
j_gene: TRBJ2-3
v_gene: TRBV5-5
abundance: once

CDR3aa: CASSFAGASGGNTGELFF
CDR3nt: TGTGCCAGCAGCTTTGCAGGGGCTAGCGGGGGCAACACCGGGGAGCTGTTTTTT
d_gene: TRBD2
j_gene: TRBJ2-2
v_gene: TRBV7-2
abundance: -

CDR3aa: CASSLGGGLIGDQPQHF
CDR3nt: TGTGCCAGCAGCTTGGGTGGGGGGTTGATCGGGGATCAGCCCCAGCATTTT
d_gene: -
j_gene: TRBJ1-5
v_gene: TRBV5-4
abundance: -

CDR3aa: CASSYTGTGQAGNTIYF
CDR3nt: TGCGCCAGCAGCTACACCGGGACAGGGCAGGCTGGAAACACCATATATTTT
d_gene: TRBD1
j_gene: TRBJ1-3
v_gene: TRBV5-1
abundance: -

CDR3aa: CASSQGGDRGSYEQYF
CDR3nt: TGCGCCAGCAGCCAAGGGGGAGACAGGGGGTCCTACGAGCAGTACTTC
d_gene: TRBD1
j_gene: TRBJ2-7
v_gene: TRBV4-1
abundance: -

CDR3aa: CASSFISLRVGEAFF
CDR3nt: TGTGCCAGCAGCTTCATTAGTCTCCGGGTGGGTGAAGCTTTCTTT
d_gene: -
j_gene: TRBJ1-1
v_gene: TRBV11-2
abundance: -

CDR3aa: CASRTGFYGYTF
CDR3nt: TGTGCCAGTCGGACAGGGTTCTATGGCTACACCTTC
d_gene: TRBD1
j_gene: TRBJ1-2
v_gene: TRBV19
abundance: -

CDR3aa: CASSSLAGSSYNEQFF
CDR3nt: TGTGCCAGCAGCTCATTAGCGGGGAGTTCCTACAATGAGCAGTTCTTC
d_gene: TRBD2
j_gene: TRBJ2-1
v_gene: TRBV11-2
abundance: -

CDR3aa: CASYRGGGGEQYF
CDR3nt: TGTGCCAGCTATCGGGGGGGAGGCGGCGAGCAGTACTTC
d_gene: TRBD2
j_gene: TRBJ2-7
v_gene: TRBV6-1
abundance: once

CDR3aa: CASSRSGGYEQYF
CDR3nt: TGTGCCAGCAGCCGAAGCGGGGGTTACGAGCAGTACTTC
d_gene: TRBD2
j_gene: TRBJ2-7
v_gene: TRBV2
abundance: -

CDR3aa: CAISDPGQGGTDTQYF
CDR3nt: TGTGCCATCAGTGACCCGGGACAGGGGGGAACAGATACGCAGTATTTT
d_gene: TRBD1
j_gene: TRBJ2-3
v_gene: TRBV10-3
abundance: -

CDR3aa: CASSPQGVENSPLHF
CDR3nt: TGTGCCAGCAGTCCCCAAGGGGTGGAGAATTCACCCCTCCACTTT
d_gene: -
j_gene: TRBJ1-6
v_gene: TRBV6-5
abundance: -

CDR3aa: CASSFSGSTYEQYF
CDR3nt: TGCGCCAGCAGCTTTAGCGGGAGTACGTACGAGCAGTACTTC
d_gene: TRBD2
j_gene: TRBJ2-7
v_gene: TRBV4-3
abundance: -

CDR3aa: CASSLDRVGKDEQFF
CDR3nt: TGTGCCAGCAGCTTGGACAGGGTTGGTAAAGATGAGCAGTTCTTC
d_gene: TRBD1
j_gene: TRBJ2-1
v_gene: TRBV7-9
abundance: -

CDR3aa: CASSAFSGSLETQYF
CDR3nt: TGTGCCAGCAGCGCCTTTAGCGGGAGTCTCGAGACCCAGTACTTC
d_gene: TRBD2
j_gene: TRBJ2-5
v_gene: TRBV5-6
abundance: -

CDR3aa: CASSTRQGTTQETQYF
CDR3nt: TGTGCCAGCAGCACCCGACAGGGTACTACTCAAGAGACCCAGTACTTC
d_gene: TRBD1
j_gene: TRBJ2-5
v_gene: TRBV7-2
abundance: -

CDR3aa: CASSLIDSYEQYF
CDR3nt: TGTGCCAGCAGCTTAATTGACAGCTACGAGCAGTACTTC
d_gene: -
j_gene: TRBJ2-7
v_gene: TRBV7-8
abundance: -

CDR3aa: CASSYGTGAYEQYF
CDR3nt: TGTGCCAGCAGCTATGGTACAGGGGCCTACGAGCAGTACTTC
d_gene: TRBD1
j_gene: TRBJ2-7
v_gene: TRBV7-2
abundance: -

CDR3aa: CASRIDRGMNTEAFF
CDR3nt: TGTGCCAGCAGAATTGACAGGGGTATGAACACTGAAGCTTTCTTT
d_gene: TRBD1
j_gene: TRBJ1-1
v_gene: TRBV6-6
abundance: -

CDR3aa: CASSQDGGRIYGYTF
CDR3nt: TGCGCCAGCAGCCAAGATGGCGGGCGGATCTATGGCTACACCTTC
d_gene: -
j_gene: TRBJ1-2
v_gene: TRBV4-3
abundance: -

CDR3aa: CSVLPGGVNTEAFF
CDR3nt: TGCAGCGTTCTCCCAGGAGGGGTTAACACTGAAGCTTTCTTT
d_gene: -
j_gene: TRBJ1-1
v_gene: TRBV29-1
abundance: -

CDR3aa: CASSVGVLAVSYEQYF
CDR3nt: TGTGCCAGCAGCGTAGGAGTACTAGCGGTCTCCTACGAGCAGTACTTC
d_gene: TRBD2
j_gene: TRBJ2-7
v_gene: TRBV9
abundance: -

CDR3aa: CASSYYRTGSEQYF
CDR3nt: TGTGCCAGCAGTTACTATCGGACAGGGTCCGAGCAGTACTTC
d_gene: TRBD1
j_gene: TRBJ2-7
v_gene: TRBV6-5
abundance: -

CDR3aa: CASSPGPEDEKLFF
CDR3nt: TGCGCCAGCAGCCCCGGCCCAGAGGATGAAAAACTGTTTTTT
d_gene: -
j_gene: TRBJ1-4
v_gene: TRBV4-3
abundance: -

CDR3aa: CASSYSAGVGYNEQFF
CDR3nt: TGTGCCAGCAGTTACTCTGCGGGAGTAGGCTACAATGAGCAGTTCTTC
d_gene: TRBD2
j_gene: TRBJ2-1
v_gene: TRBV6-5
abundance: -

CDR3aa: CASKRASGRDTQYF
CDR3nt: TGTGCCAGTAAGAGGGCTAGCGGTCGAGATACGCAGTATTTT
d_gene: TRBD2
j_gene: TRBJ2-3
v_gene: TRBV19
abundance: few

CDR3aa: CASSMWGANEQFF
CDR3nt: TGTGCCAGTAGTATGTGGGGAGCCAATGAGCAGTTCTTC
d_gene: -
j_gene: TRBJ2-1
v_gene: TRBV19
abundance: -